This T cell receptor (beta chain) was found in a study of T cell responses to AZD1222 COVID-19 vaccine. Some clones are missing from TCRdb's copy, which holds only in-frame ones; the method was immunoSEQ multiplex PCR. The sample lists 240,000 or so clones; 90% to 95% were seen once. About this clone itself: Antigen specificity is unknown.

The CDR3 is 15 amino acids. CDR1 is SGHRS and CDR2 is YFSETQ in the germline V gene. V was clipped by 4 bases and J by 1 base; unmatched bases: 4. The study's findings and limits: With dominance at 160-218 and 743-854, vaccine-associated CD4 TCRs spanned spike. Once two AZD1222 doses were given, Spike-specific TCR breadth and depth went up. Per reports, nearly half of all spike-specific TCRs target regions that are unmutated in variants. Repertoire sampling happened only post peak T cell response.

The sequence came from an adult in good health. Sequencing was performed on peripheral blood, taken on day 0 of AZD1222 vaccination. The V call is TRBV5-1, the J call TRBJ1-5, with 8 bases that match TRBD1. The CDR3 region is CASSSTGGSNQPQHF. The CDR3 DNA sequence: TGCGCCAGCAGCAGCACAGGGGGGAGCAATCAGCCCCAGCATTTT.